This TCR beta chain came from a study of cytomegalovirus exposure and HLA in healthy donors. Study at large: A prior analysis found more than 90 million unique TCR beta sequences from around 180 million T cells.

Study outcomes and limitations: In a later analysis, the majority of CMV-associated beta chains seemingly showed HLA restriction. Researchers had no immune exposure information except CMV serostatus available.

Amplification used 60 Vbeta primers and 13 Jbeta primers. The repertoire was sequenced with immunoSEQ multiplex PCR; TCRdb's copy has only in-frame clones and lacks some. Its listing shows 130,000 to 150,000 clones. Note on this clone: Antigen: not known.

The CDR3 length is 15 residues. Germline assignment: CDR1 MDHEN and CDR2 SYDVKM. The V end was cut by 2 bases, the J end by 8 bases, with 15 bases between. Healthy bone marrow donors made up the cohort. The chain employs TRBV28 and TRBJ1-4; no clear D. This receptor was identified in a male donor in good health and CMV-seronegative. Sequenced: PBMCs. For the CDR3, the DNA is TGTGCCAGCAGTTTAACTACCCAAGGCGGGGAAAAACTGTTTTTT. This codes for CASSLTTQGGEKLFF.